These T cell receptor beta chains were read from a single sample in a study of Ad26.COV2.S vaccination and SARS-CoV-2 variants. Sequencing was performed with immunoSEQ multiplex PCR; in TCRdb, only in-frame clones are kept and a portion is missing. This sample yields fewer than 500,000 clones, of which over 75% are seen a single time; 12% belongs to the top ten. Source: peripheral blood, taken in a trial of Ad26.COV2.S vaccine versus placebo. All receptors derive from a person between 18 and 59 years old who received the Ad26.COV2.S COVID-19 vaccine or a placebo. CDR3s include the opening cysteine and the closing phenylalanine or tryptophan. A D gene is named only where the DNA matches it firmly. Clone size is shown for a subset of rows, as once, few, many or a class of expanded clone.

J gene: TRBJ1-6; clone size: NA; V gene: TRBV6-5; D gene: NA; CDR3 protein: CASRDGPYNSPLHF; CDR3 DNA: TGTGCCAGCAGGGATGGTCCCTATAATTCACCCCTCCACTTT
J gene: TRBJ2-1; clone size: NA; V gene: TRBV5-4; D gene: TRBD1; CDR3 protein: CASSSRQGPSYNEQFF; CDR3 DNA: TGTGCCAGCAGCTCAAGACAGGGTCCTTCCTACAATGAGCAGTTCTTC
J gene: TRBJ2-5; clone size: NA; V gene: TRBV5-4; D gene: NA; CDR3 protein: CASSLAPGHPDF; CDR3 DNA: TGTGCCAGCAGCTTGGCCCCGGGACACCCCGACTTC
J gene: TRBJ2-1; clone size: NA; V gene: TRBV5-5; D gene: TRBD2; CDR3 protein: CASSLRALAGPYNEQFF; CDR3 DNA: TGTGCCAGCAGCTTGAGGGCTCTAGCGGGACCCTACAATGAGCAGTTCTTC
J gene: TRBJ2-1; clone size: NA; V gene: TRBV28; D gene: TRBD2; CDR3 protein: CASSRGGSNEQFF; CDR3 DNA: TGTGCCAGCAGTCGGGGCGGGAGTAATGAGCAGTTCTTC
J gene: TRBJ2-5; clone size: NA; V gene: TRBV11-2; D gene: TRBD2; CDR3 protein: CASSKLTSGSRETQYF; CDR3 DNA: TGTGCCAGCAGCAAACTTACTAGCGGGAGCCGAGAGACCCAGTACTTC
J gene: TRBJ2-1; clone size: NA; V gene: TRBV7-8; D gene: NA; CDR3 protein: CASSLGAPKTYNEQFF; CDR3 DNA: TGTGCCAGCAGCTTAGGGGCCCCGAAGACCTACAATGAGCAGTTCTTC
J gene: TRBJ2-3; clone size: NA; V gene: TRBV5-4; D gene: TRBD2; CDR3 protein: CASSRDLAVAADTQYF; CDR3 DNA: TGTGCCAGCAGTCGCGATCTAGCGGTCGCGGCAGATACGCAGTATTTT
J gene: TRBJ1-5; clone size: once; V gene: TRBV19; D gene: TRBD1; CDR3 protein: CASSPPTGTGVDQPQHF; CDR3 DNA: TGTGCCAGTAGCCCACCCACCGGGACAGGGGTGGATCAGCCCCAGCATTTT
J gene: TRBJ1-1; clone size: NA; V gene: TRBV2; D gene: NA; CDR3 protein: CASIAGQNTEAFF; CDR3 DNA: TGTGCCAGCATCGCTGGACAGAACACTGAAGCTTTCTTT
J gene: TRBJ2-1; clone size: NA; V gene: TRBV6-5; D gene: NA; CDR3 protein: CASSWRGQHNEQFF; CDR3 DNA: TGTGCCAGCAGTTGGAGAGGACAGCACAATGAGCAGTTCTTC
J gene: TRBJ2-7; clone size: NA; V gene: TRBV6-2/TRBV6-3; D gene: TRBD2; CDR3 protein: CASSYSLAGGTYEQYF; CDR3 DNA: TGTGCCAGCAGTTACTCTCTAGCGGGAGGAACCTACGAGCAGTACTTC
J gene: TRBJ2-1; clone size: few; V gene: TRBV5-1; D gene: NA; CDR3 protein: CASRRATGFGGNEQFF; CDR3 DNA: TGCGCCAGCAGGCGAGCAACAGGGTTCGGGGGCAATGAGCAGTTCTTC
J gene: TRBJ1-4; clone size: NA; V gene: TRBV10-3; D gene: NA; CDR3 protein: CAISRENEKLFF; CDR3 DNA: TGTGCCATCAGCCGAGAGAATGAAAAACTGTTTTTT
J gene: TRBJ1-1; clone size: NA; V gene: TRBV20-1; D gene: NA; CDR3 protein: CSAEGAEAFF; CDR3 DNA: TGCAGTGCAGAGGGGGCTGAAGCTTTCTTT
J gene: TRBJ2-7; clone size: NA; V gene: TRBV24-1; D gene: NA; CDR3 protein: CATSATTVQTSSYEQYF; CDR3 DNA: TGTGCCACCAGTGCCACGACGGTCCAGACAAGCTCCTACGAGCAGTACTTC
J gene: TRBJ2-7; clone size: NA; V gene: TRBV2; D gene: TRBD2; CDR3 protein: CATDGGVPSEQYF; CDR3 DNA: TGTGCCACAGATGGGGGGGTTCCCTCCGAGCAGTACTTC
J gene: TRBJ2-7; clone size: NA; V gene: TRBV30; D gene: TRBD1; CDR3 protein: CAFRQGYEQYF; CDR3 DNA: TGTGCCTTTCGACAGGGCTACGAGCAGTACTTC
J gene: TRBJ2-7; clone size: NA; V gene: TRBV11-2; D gene: NA; CDR3 protein: CASSPEAYYEQYF; CDR3 DNA: TGTGCCAGCAGCCCCGAGGCCTACTACGAGCAGTACTTC
J gene: TRBJ2-2; clone size: NA; V gene: TRBV5-5; D gene: NA; CDR3 protein: CAISRENTGELFF; CDR3 DNA: TGTGCCATTTCACGGGAGAACACCGGGGAGCTGTTTTTT
J gene: TRBJ1-1; clone size: NA; V gene: TRBV2; D gene: NA; CDR3 protein: CASSEALLGGVGTEAFF; CDR3 DNA: TGTGCCAGCAGTGAAGCGCTTCTGGGGGGAGTGGGGACTGAAGCTTTCTTT
J gene: TRBJ2-5; clone size: NA; V gene: TRBV7-2; D gene: TRBD1; CDR3 protein: CASSLWTGETQYF; CDR3 DNA: TGTGCCAGCAGCTTATGGACAGGCGAGACCCAGTACTTC
J gene: TRBJ2-5; clone size: NA; V gene: TRBV19; D gene: TRBD2; CDR3 protein: CASSIGAAGGPGMVETQYF; CDR3 DNA: TGTGCCAGTAGTATAGGAGCGGCGGGAGGGCCAGGGATGGTGGAGACCCAGTACTTC
J gene: TRBJ2-5; clone size: NA; V gene: TRBV6-5; D gene: TRBD1; CDR3 protein: CASSYGDRGILETQYF; CDR3 DNA: TGTGCCAGCAGTTATGGTGACAGGGGTATTTTGGAGACCCAGTACTTC
J gene: TRBJ2-1; clone size: NA; V gene: TRBV29-1; D gene: TRBD2; CDR3 protein: CSVVSGSAYNEQFF; CDR3 DNA: TGCAGCGTTGTAAGCGGGAGTGCCTACAATGAGCAGTTCTTC
J gene: TRBJ2-5; clone size: NA; V gene: TRBV7-6; D gene: TRBD1; CDR3 protein: CASSYAGQVHGETQYF; CDR3 DNA: TGTGCCAGCAGCTACGCCGGACAGGTCCACGGGGAGACCCAGTACTTC
J gene: TRBJ1-6; clone size: few; V gene: TRBV2; D gene: TRBD1; CDR3 protein: CASSEGQGGSSPLHF; CDR3 DNA: TGTGCCAGCAGCGAGGGGCAGGGGGGCAGTTCACCCCTCCACTTT
J gene: TRBJ2-1; clone size: once; V gene: TRBV18; D gene: TRBD2; CDR3 protein: CASSAGTSGTYNEQFF; CDR3 DNA: TGTGCCAGCTCAGCCGGGACTAGCGGGACCTACAATGAGCAGTTCTTC
J gene: TRBJ2-7; clone size: NA; V gene: TRBV2; D gene: NA; CDR3 protein: CASTAGVSYEQYF; CDR3 DNA: TGTGCCAGCACCGCCGGGGTCTCCTACGAGCAGTACTTC
J gene: TRBJ2-7; clone size: NA; V gene: TRBV15; D gene: NA; CDR3 protein: CATSREPGTPYEQYF; CDR3 DNA: TGTGCCACCAGCAGAGAGCCCGGGACACCCTACGAGCAGTACTTC
J gene: TRBJ2-1; clone size: NA; V gene: TRBV6-2/TRBV6-3; D gene: TRBD2; CDR3 protein: CASSYTLDAGGPHEQFF; CDR3 DNA: TGTGCCAGCAGTTACACCCTAGATGCGGGAGGGCCGCATGAGCAGTTCTTC
J gene: TRBJ1-2; clone size: NA; V gene: TRBV5-8; D gene: NA; CDR3 protein: CASSLLENYGYTF; CDR3 DNA: TGTGCCAGCAGCTTGTTGGAAAACTATGGCTACACCTTC
J gene: TRBJ2-1; clone size: NA; V gene: TRBV3-1/TRBV3-2; D gene: TRBD2; CDR3 protein: CASSQDGTSGRGEQFF; CDR3 DNA: TGTGCCAGCAGCCAAGATGGGACTAGCGGGAGGGGTGAGCAGTTCTTC
J gene: TRBJ1-6; clone size: NA; V gene: TRBV5-1; D gene: NA; CDR3 protein: CASSWGRPMGSYNSPLHF; CDR3 DNA: TGCGCCAGCAGCTGGGGAAGACCCATGGGCTCCTATAATTCACCCCTCCACTTT
J gene: TRBJ2-5; clone size: once; V gene: TRBV24-1; D gene: NA; CDR3 protein: CATSDPSQVGTQYF; CDR3 DNA: TGTGCCACCAGTGACCCTAGCCAAGTGGGGACCCAGTACTTC
J gene: TRBJ1-1; clone size: NA; V gene: TRBV7-8; D gene: NA; CDR3 protein: CASGRNQKNTEAFF; CDR3 DNA: TGTGCCAGCGGTAGGAACCAGAAGAACACTGAAGCTTTCTTT
J gene: TRBJ2-7; clone size: NA; V gene: TRBV7-2; D gene: NA; CDR3 protein: CASSLAGLGTYEQYF; CDR3 DNA: TGTGCCAGCAGCTTAGCCGGACTGGGTACCTACGAGCAGTACTTC
J gene: TRBJ2-5; clone size: once; V gene: TRBV6-5; D gene: TRBD2; CDR3 protein: CASRLAGGKETQYF; CDR3 DNA: TGTGCCAGCAGACTAGCGGGAGGGAAAGAGACCCAGTACTTC
J gene: TRBJ2-3; clone size: NA; V gene: TRBV7-9; D gene: TRBD2; CDR3 protein: CASSSDSGRATDTQYF; CDR3 DNA: TGTGCCAGCAGCTCGGATAGCGGGAGGGCCACAGATACGCAGTATTTT
J gene: TRBJ2-1; clone size: once; V gene: TRBV9; D gene: NA; CDR3 protein: CASSVVVASNEQFF; CDR3 DNA: TGTGCCAGCAGCGTAGTTGTAGCGTCCAATGAGCAGTTCTTC
J gene: TRBJ1-2; clone size: NA; V gene: TRBV28; D gene: NA; CDR3 protein: CATDGGGRPRVNTF; CDR3 DNA: TGTGCCACCGACGGGGGGGGACGGCCCAGGGTGAACACCTTC
J gene: TRBJ1-1; clone size: few; V gene: TRBV7-2; D gene: TRBD1; CDR3 protein: CASSLVGGPRGYTEAFF; CDR3 DNA: TGTGCCAGCAGCTTAGTCGGGGGCCCCAGGGGGTACACTGAAGCTTTCTTT
J gene: TRBJ2-2; clone size: once; V gene: TRBV30; D gene: NA; CDR3 protein: CAYFGAGELFF; CDR3 DNA: TGTGCCTACTTCGGGGCCGGGGAGCTGTTTTTT
J gene: TRBJ2-3; clone size: NA; V gene: TRBV10-3; D gene: TRBD2; CDR3 protein: CAISSGPSTDTQYF; CDR3 DNA: TGTGCCATATCTAGCGGTCCTAGCACAGATACGCAGTATTTT
J gene: TRBJ2-7; clone size: NA; V gene: TRBV27; D gene: NA; CDR3 protein: CASSPSGIVSYEQYF; CDR3 DNA: TGTGCCAGCAGCCCTTCGGGGATTGTGTCCTACGAGCAGTACTTC
J gene: TRBJ2-5; clone size: NA; V gene: TRBV19; D gene: NA; CDR3 protein: CASTPPGAEETQYF; CDR3 DNA: TGTGCCAGTACCCCTCCGGGAGCAGAAGAGACCCAGTACTTC
J gene: TRBJ2-7; clone size: NA; V gene: TRBV28; D gene: NA; CDR3 protein: CASNRADSSYEQYF; CDR3 DNA: TGTGCCAGCAACCGGGCGGATAGCTCCTACGAGCAGTACTTC
J gene: TRBJ1-5; clone size: many; V gene: TRBV5-4; D gene: NA; CDR3 protein: CASSYRQNRFSNQPQHF; CDR3 DNA: TGTGCCAGCAGCTATCGACAGAATCGTTTTAGCAATCAGCCCCAGCATTTT
J gene: TRBJ2-1; clone size: few; V gene: TRBV6-1; D gene: NA; CDR3 protein: CASSEIRDSTYNEQFF; CDR3 DNA: TGTGCCAGCAGTGAAATAAGAGATTCTACCTACAATGAGCAGTTCTTC
J gene: TRBJ2-7; clone size: NA; V gene: TRBV7-2; D gene: TRBD2; CDR3 protein: CASSLAHLAGGSYEQYF; CDR3 DNA: TGTGCCAGCAGCTTAGCGCATCTAGCGGGAGGATCCTACGAGCAGTACTTC
J gene: TRBJ1-4; clone size: NA; V gene: TRBV15; D gene: NA; CDR3 protein: CATSRDLQTTNEKLFF; CDR3 DNA: TGTGCCACCAGCAGAGATCTACAGACAACTAATGAAAAACTGTTTTTT
J gene: TRBJ2-1; clone size: NA; V gene: TRBV7-3; D gene: NA; CDR3 protein: CASSSNHNEQFF; CDR3 DNA: TGTGCCAGCAGCTCAAATCACAATGAGCAGTTCTTC
J gene: TRBJ1-6; clone size: NA; V gene: TRBV6-5; D gene: NA; CDR3 protein: CASSPLGDSPLHF; CDR3 DNA: TGTGCCAGCAGCCCATTGGGGGATTCACCCCTCCACTTT